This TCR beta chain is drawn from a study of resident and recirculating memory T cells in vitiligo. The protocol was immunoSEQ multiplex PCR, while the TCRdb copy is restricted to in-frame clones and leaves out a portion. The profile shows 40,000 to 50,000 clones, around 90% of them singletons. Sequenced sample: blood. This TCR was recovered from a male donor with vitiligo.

CDR3 protein: CASSVQGWDTEAFF. The CDR3 DNA follows: TGTGCCAGCAGCGTTCAGGGCTGGGACACTGAAGCTTTCTTT. The V gene is TRBV9, the J gene TRBJ1-1; a possible D gene is TRBD1 (5 bases). This CDR3 is 14 amino acids long. The V end lost 2 bases, the J end lost 3 bases, and 11 bases lay between the germline ends. Germline V gives CDR1 SGDLS, CDR2 YYNGEE.